The 10 T cell receptor beta chains given below trace back to one sample, sequenced in a study of T cell responses to AZD1222 COVID-19 vaccine. Sequenced by immunoSEQ multiplex PCR; TCRdb stores in-frame clones only, minus some. Of about 140,000 clones detected, approximately 90% appear once; the ten largest clones hold about 3.1%. Sample: peripheral blood, taken 28 days after the second AZD1222 dose. The receptors were gathered from an adult who received the AZD1222 COVID-19 vaccine.

V usage is TRBV2 and J usage is TRBJ2-1; D perhaps matches TRBD2 (6 bases). V lost 6 bases to trimming and J lost 5 bases, with 23 bases between them. Per the germline V gene, CDR1 is SNHLY and CDR2 is FYNNEI. The CDR3 is 17 residues long. CDR3 bases: TGTGCCAGCAGCCCTCCTAGCGCCCACCGCGGAGACAATGAGCAGTTCTTC. This encodes CASSPPSAHRGDNEQFF.

The chain recombines TRBV5-1 with TRBJ2-1, with unresolved D. Germline CDR1 is SGHRS and CDR2 is YFSETQ. V lost 0 bases and J 8 bases, leaving 6 bases between the germline ends. There are 12 residues in the CDR3. The CDR3 DNA sequence: TGCGCCAGCAGCTTGGACGGCGATGAGCAGTTCTTC. As protein: CASSLDGDEQFF. The entire variable domain, with the rest obtained from reference TRBV5-1 and TRBJ2-1, is as follows: KAGVTQTPRYLIKTRGQQVTLSCSPISGHRSVSWYQQTPGQGLQFLFEYFSETQRNKGNFPGRFSGRQFSNSRSEMNVSTLELGDSALYLCASSLDGDEQFFGPGTRLTVL.

The chain couples TRBV5-4 to TRBJ2-7; D gene unclear. V was shortened by 4 bases and J by 6 bases, with 8 bases between the two germline ends. This CDR3 region has 11 residues. Germline CDR1 is SGHNT and CDR2 is YYREEE (reference sequence). The CDR3 loop reads CASSRQSEQYF. In DNA, the CDR3 is TGTGCCAGCAGCCGGCAGAGCGAGCAGTACTTC.

This clone turned up a few times. V gene TRBV2 combines with J gene TRBJ2-4, with 8 bases fitting TRBD2. The germline CDR1 and CDR2 sequences are SNHLY and FYNNEI. The CDR3 is made up of 16 amino acids. After removal of 0 bases from V and 3 bases from J, the junction contained 4 bases not matched to a gene. In DNA form, the CDR3 reads TGTGCCAGCAGTGAAGCGCCGGGAGGGGGCAAAAACATTCAGTACTTC. It codes for CASSEAPGGGKNIQYF.

This clone has just one count. The chain has TRBV19 and TRBJ1-2; D gene ambiguous. Germline CDR1 and CDR2: LNHDA and SQIVND (reference sequence). V lost 4 bases, J lost 4 bases, and 13 bases lay in between. CDR3 length equals 14 residues. DNA of the CDR3: TGTGCCAGTAGTACTTTCGGGGAGGGCTATGGCTACACCTTC. Protein sequence: CASSTFGEGYGYTF.

This clone was observed once. The chain recombines TRBV7-3 with TRBJ2-2; perhaps TRBD2 as D (6 bases). Germline CDR1 and CDR2: SGHTA and FQGTGA. Deletions cut 2 bases from V and 4 bases from J, with 11 bases between. This CDR3 spans 15 amino acids. CDR3 in DNA: TGTGCCAGCAGCTTAGGGCGGGGACTCACCGGGGAGCTGTTTTTT. Protein sequence: CASSLGRGLTGELFF.

V gene TRBV5-1 combines with J gene TRBJ2-7; 7 bases are shared with TRBD1. Germline V gene data show CDR1 as SGHRS and CDR2 as YFSETQ. V gave up 0 bases and J gave up 2 bases; unmatched junction bases: 2. CDR3 size: 14 residues. The CDR3 protein is CASSLGTGAYEQYF. The CDR3 DNA reads as TGCGCCAGCAGCTTGGGGACAGGAGCCTACGAGCAGTACTTC.

This chain uses TRBV27 with TRBJ2-2; TRBD1 agrees at 8 bases. There are 15 residues in the CDR3. After removal of 7 bases from V and 0 bases from J, the junction contained 4 bases not matched to a gene. Germline CDR1 is MNHEY and CDR2 is SMNVEV (reference sequence). CDR3: CASNTTGANTGELFF. The CDR3 nucleotides are TGTGCCAGCAATACGACAGGGGCGAACACCGGGGAGCTGTTTTTT.

V is TRBV7-8 and J is TRBJ1-5; D is ambiguous. Trimming shortened V by 1 base and J by 2 bases, and 15 bases separated the two germline ends. Germline lookup yields CDR1 SGHVS and CDR2 FQNEAQ. The CDR3 sequence is 17 residues long. The DNA of the CDR3 is TGTGCCAGCAGCTTAGAATTCATGGGTTCGGGCAATCAGCCCCAGCATTTT. Translated, it gives CASSLEFMGSGNQPQHF.

In this sample, this clone turned up once. The rearrangement uses TRBV7-2 and TRBJ1-6; no clear D gene. The CDR3 is 12 residues long. Trimming took 7 bases from V and 8 from J, leaving 9 bases between them. Germline-derived CDR1 and CDR2 are SGHTA and FQGNSA. As DNA, the CDR3 is TGTGCCAGCAAGTCCGGAGATTCACCCCTCCACTTT. Residues: CASKSGDSPLHF.